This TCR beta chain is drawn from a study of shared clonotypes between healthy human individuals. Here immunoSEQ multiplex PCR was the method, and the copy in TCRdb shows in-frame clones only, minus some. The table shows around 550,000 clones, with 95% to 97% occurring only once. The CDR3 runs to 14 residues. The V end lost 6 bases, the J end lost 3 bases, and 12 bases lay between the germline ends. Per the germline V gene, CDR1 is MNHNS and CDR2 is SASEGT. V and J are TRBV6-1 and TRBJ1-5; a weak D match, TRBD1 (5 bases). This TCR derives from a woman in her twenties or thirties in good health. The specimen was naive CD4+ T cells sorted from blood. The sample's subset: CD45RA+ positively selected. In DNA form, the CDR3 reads TGTGCCAGCAGCTATACCGGGGCCAATCAGCCCCAGCATTTT. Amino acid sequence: CASSYTGANQPQHF.